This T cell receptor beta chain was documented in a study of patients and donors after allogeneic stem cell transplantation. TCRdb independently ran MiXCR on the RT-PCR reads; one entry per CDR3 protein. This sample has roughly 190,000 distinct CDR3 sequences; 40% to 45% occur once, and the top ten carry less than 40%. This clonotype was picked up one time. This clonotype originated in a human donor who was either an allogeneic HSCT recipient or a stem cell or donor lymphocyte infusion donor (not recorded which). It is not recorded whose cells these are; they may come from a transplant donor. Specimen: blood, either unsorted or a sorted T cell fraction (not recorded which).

DNA of the CDR3: TGTGCCAGCAGCTTAGTTCAGGCTGCCAATGAGCAGTTCTTC. Residues: CASSLVQAANEQFF. V and J are TRBV13 and TRBJ2-1, with unresolved D. This CDR3 is built from 14 residues. Trimming pared 1 base from V and 6 bases from J, leaving 10 bases between. Germline CDR1 and CDR2: PRHDT and FYEKMQ (reference sequence).